What follows are 21 T cell receptor beta chains derived from one specimen sequenced in a study of blood T cell repertoires in COVID-19. Method: immunoSEQ multiplex PCR; TCRdb's copy keeps in-frame clones and lacks some. The profile shows 270,000 or so clones, roughly 84% of them singletons. The sequencing input was PBMCs or T cells enriched from blood (not recorded which). The receptors were gathered from a man aged 50-59 years who had recovered from COVID-19.

This clone was found once. This sequence joins TRBV7-6 and TRBJ2-5, with 15 bases identical to TRBD2. Trimming removed 5 bases from V and 4 bases from J; junction bases left unmatched: 11. Germline V gives CDR1 SGHVS, CDR2 FNYEAQ. This CDR3 has 18 residues. CDR3 sequence reads: CASSPRTSGGASGETQYF. The CDR3 bases are TGTGCCAGCAGCCCAAGGACTAGCGGGGGGGCTTCGGGAGAGACCCAGTACTTC.

The chain is built from TRBV12-3 or TRBV12-4 and TRBJ1-2; 8 positions match TRBD1. The CDR3 has 13 residues. After removal of 8 bases from V and 2 bases from J, the junction contained 4 bases not matched to a gene. As DNA, the CDR3 is TGTGCCAGCGTGCGACAGGGGAACTATGGCTACACCTTC. Translating gives CASVRQGNYGYTF.

This clone was detected only a few times. The chain couples TRBV10-3 to TRBJ1-1; D not resolved. V was cut by 1 base and J by 2 bases, with 8 bases left in between. CDR1 is ENHRY and CDR2 is SYGVKD in the germline V gene. The CDR3 consists of 14 residues. The CDR3 loop is CAISEYGGNTEAFF. The CDR3 DNA is TGTGCCATCAGTGAGTACGGCGGAAACACTGAAGCTTTCTTT.

The chain employs TRBV13 and TRBJ1-6, with 10 nucleotides matching TRBD1. V was pared by 7 bases and J by 9 bases, with 21 bases of the junction left unmatched. CDR1 is PRHDT and CDR2 is FYEKMQ in the germline V gene (reference sequence). This CDR3 is 19 amino acids long. The CDR3 protein is CASTDRRQGALTSPSPLHF. CDR3 nucleotide sequence: TGTGCCAGCACCGATCGGAGACAGGGGGCGCTGACTTCCCCTTCACCCCTCCACTTT.

V gene TRBV19 combines with J gene TRBJ2-7, with a tentative D call TRBD1 (6 bases). Germline CDR1 reads LNHDA; CDR2 reads SQIVND (reference sequence). V shed 7 bases and J shed 0 bases, with 13 bases lying between them. This CDR3 is 14 amino acids long. The DNA for the CDR3 is TGTGCCAGTATGGGGACAACTAGCTCCTACGAGCAGTACTTC. It encodes CASMGTTSSYEQYF.

There are a few counts of this clone. The chain recombines TRBV12-5 with TRBJ2-2; possible D gene TRBD2, 6 bases. Trimming cost V 0 bases and J 1 base, with 12 bases left between them. Germline V gives CDR1 LGHNT, CDR2 FRNRAP. The CDR3 consists of 17 residues. The CDR3 here is CASGLVIGGGNTGELFF. In DNA, the CDR3 is TGTGCTAGTGGTTTGGTAATCGGGGGAGGGAACACCGGGGAGCTGTTTTTT.

The V and J genes are TRBV5-1 and TRBJ1-2; 7 nucleotides agree with TRBD1. Looked up from germline, CDR1 is SGHRS and CDR2 is YFSETQ. V lost 5 bases, J lost 3 bases, and 4 bases stayed unmatched. This CDR3 spans 13 amino acids. In DNA form, the CDR3 reads TGCGCCAGCAGGGAGGGGGCCCACTATGGCTACACCTTC. Amino acid sequence: CASREGAHYGYTF.

The chain joins TRBV18 to TRBJ1-1; TRBD1 aligns across 7 bases. Losses at the gene ends were 3 bases for V and 0 bases for J; bases not matched to a gene: 7. Germline CDR1 reads KGHSH; CDR2 reads LQKENI. The CDR3 is made up of 16 amino acids. The CDR3 loop reads CASSPRQGMVNTEAFF. CDR3 DNA sequence: TGTGCCAGCTCACCCCGACAGGGTATGGTGAACACTGAAGCTTTCTTT.

The rearrangement links TRBV2 to TRBJ1-1; 9 bases are a match to TRBD1. J lost 2 bases, V lost 11 bases, and 9 bases had no gene match. The germline V gene encodes CDR1 SNHLY and CDR2 FYNNEI. The CDR3 is 14 residues long. The CDR3 sequence: CAASTGGLNTEAFF. In DNA, the CDR3 is TGTGCCGCCTCAACAGGGGGCCTTAACACTGAAGCTTTCTTT.

The gene calls are TRBV7-6 and TRBJ2-7, with unresolved D. Per the germline V gene, CDR1 is SGHVS and CDR2 is FNYEAQ. Trimming took 0 bases from V and 2 from J, leaving 5 bases between them. CDR3 length: 13 residues. The DNA of the CDR3 is TGTGCCAGCAGCTTAGCCCAGACCTACGAGCAGTACTTC. Protein: CASSLAQTYEQYF.

This chain connects TRBV18 to TRBJ2-2; 8 bases align to TRBD2. Germline V gene data show CDR1 as KGHSH and CDR2 as LQKENI. This CDR3 comprises 15 residues. Germline trimming cut 2 bases from V and 4 bases from J; bases unmatched to any gene: 3. DNA for the CDR3: TGTGCCAGCTCACCAAGCGGGAGAAGCACCGGGGAGCTGTTTTTT. Its translation is CASSPSGRSTGELFF.

J is TRBJ1-2 and V is TRBV6-4, with TRBD1 as a possible D gene (5 bases). Germline V CDR1 and CDR2: MRHNA, SNTAGT. The V end lost 2 bases, the J end lost 8 bases, and 15 bases lay between the germline ends. The CDR3 is 14 residues long. The CDR3 DNA reads as TGTGCCAGCAGTGACAGCGGGGGTACCCAAGGCTACACCTTC. It specifies CASSDSGGTQGYTF.

This rearrangement joins TRBV3-1 (or the pseudogene TRBV3-2) to TRBJ1-1; D gene uncertain. Germline assignment: CDR1 LGHDT and CDR2 YNNKEL (reference sequence). V gave up 1 base and J gave up 7 bases, with 16 bases separating them. CDR3 size: 15 residues. The CDR3 bases are TGTGCCAGCAGCCAAGTGAAGTACAGCCGCCTTGAAGCTTTCTTT. Its protein product is CASSQVKYSRLEAFF.

CDR3 loop: CASGLTSGRLGTQYF. CDR3 coding DNA: TGTGCTAGTGGTTTAACTAGCGGGAGGTTGGGTACGCAGTATTTT. The chain links TRBV12-5 to TRBJ2-3, with 12 positions matching TRBD2. The CDR3 runs to 15 residues. CDR1 is LGHNT and CDR2 is FRNRAP in the germline V gene. V lost 3 bases and J lost 8; bases outside the gene matches: 6.

The chain joins TRBV18 to TRBJ2-6; a weak D match, TRBD1 (5 bases). Germline loops: CDR1 KGHSH, CDR2 LQKENI. Trimming cost V 1 base and J 2 bases, with 9 bases left between them. CDR3 length: 16 amino acids. CDR3 sequence: CASSPRPGPGANVLTF. The CDR3 region has the DNA TGTGCCAGCTCACCACGGCCAGGGCCTGGGGCCAACGTCCTGACTTTC. The whole variable domain, filled in from reference TRBV18 and TRBJ2-6, reads NAGVMQNPRHLVRRRGQEARLRCSPMKGHSHVYWYRQLPEEGLKFMVYLQKENIIDESGMPKERFSAEFPKEGPSILRIQQVVRGDSAAYFCASSPRPGPGANVLTFGAGSRLTVL.

This chain connects TRBV5-3 to TRBJ2-3, with 7 bases that match TRBD2. TRBV5-3 is an open reading frame, and its role is uncertain. Germline trimming cut 7 bases from V and 3 bases from J; bases unmatched to any gene: 8. The CDR3 sequence is 14 residues long. The CDR3 protein is CARHTGEGTDTQYF. CDR3 coding DNA: TGTGCCAGACATACCGGGGAGGGGACAGATACGCAGTATTTT.

The V and J genes are TRBV6-5 and TRBJ2-7; 12 bases are a match to TRBD2. Germline V gene lookup returns CDR1 MNHEY and CDR2 SVGAGI. The V and J ends lost 7 bases and 6 bases, in that order; junction bases with no gene match: 7. There are 14 residues in the CDR3. In nucleotides, the CDR3 is TGTGCCAGCACCATGACTAGCGGGAGAGGCGAGCAGTACTTC. Residues: CASTMTSGRGEQYF.

J is TRBJ1-6 and V is TRBV5-6; 7 bases agree with TRBD1. The germline gives CDR1 SGHDT, CDR2 YYEEEE. This CDR3 is built from 16 residues. With 3 bases clipped from V and 5 bases from J, the junction kept 8 bases outside the gene matches. The CDR3 nucleotides read TGTGCCAGCAGCTCCGACCCTGGGACAGATAATTCACCCCTCCACTTT. This codes for CASSSDPGTDNSPLHF.

The chain carries TRBV9 and TRBJ2-2; tentatively, D is TRBD1 (5 bases). From germline, CDR1 is SGDLS and CDR2 YYNGEE. Trimming pared 0 bases from V and 4 bases from J, leaving 10 bases between. CDR3 size: 15 residues. The CDR3 region has the DNA TGTGCCAGCAGCGTAGGGGGCTTGGGCACCGGGGAGCTGTTTTTT. This gives the protein CASSVGGLGTGELFF.

V is TRBV11-3 and J is TRBJ1-2, with D tentatively TRBD1 (5 bases). There are 11 residues in the CDR3. Per germline, CDR1 SGHNT and CDR2 YENEEA. The V and J ends lost 5 bases and 8 bases respectively, with 9 bases between them. CDR3 loop: CASSRGDGYTF. The DNA of the CDR3 is TGTGCCAGCAGCCGCGGGGACGGCTACACCTTC.

V gene TRBV7-3 combines with J gene TRBJ2-1, with 11 bases identical to TRBD2. This CDR3 is built from 14 residues. Germline V gives CDR1 SGHTA, CDR2 FQGTGA. V lost 4 bases and J lost 6; bases outside the gene matches: 2. CDR3 in DNA: TGTGCCAGCAGCTCGGGACTAGCGGCCAATGAGCAGTTCTTC. Protein product: CASSSGLAANEQFF. Full variable domain (missing parts from reference TRBV7-3 and TRBJ2-1): GAGVSQTPSNKVTEKGKYVELRCDPISGHTALYWYRQSLGQGPEFLIYFQGTGAADDSGLPNDRFFAVRPEGSVSTLKIQRTERGDSAVYLCASSSGLAANEQFFGPGTRLTVL.